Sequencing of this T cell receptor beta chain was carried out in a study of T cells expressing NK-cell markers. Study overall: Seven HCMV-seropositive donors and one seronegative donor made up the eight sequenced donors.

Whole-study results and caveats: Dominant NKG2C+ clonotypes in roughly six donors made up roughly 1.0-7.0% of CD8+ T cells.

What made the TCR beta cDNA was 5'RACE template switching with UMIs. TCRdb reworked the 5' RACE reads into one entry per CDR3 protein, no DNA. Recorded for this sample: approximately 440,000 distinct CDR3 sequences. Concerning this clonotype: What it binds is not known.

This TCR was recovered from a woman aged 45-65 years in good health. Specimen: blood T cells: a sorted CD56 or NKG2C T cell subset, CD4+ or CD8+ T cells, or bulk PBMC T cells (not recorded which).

CDR3 residues: CASRHRIRVGELFF. The chain has TRBV28 and TRBJ2-2; TCRdb selects TRBD1, and the lack of DNA leaves this call unchecked. There are 14 residues in the CDR3. Germline CDR1 is MDHEN and CDR2 is SYDVKM.